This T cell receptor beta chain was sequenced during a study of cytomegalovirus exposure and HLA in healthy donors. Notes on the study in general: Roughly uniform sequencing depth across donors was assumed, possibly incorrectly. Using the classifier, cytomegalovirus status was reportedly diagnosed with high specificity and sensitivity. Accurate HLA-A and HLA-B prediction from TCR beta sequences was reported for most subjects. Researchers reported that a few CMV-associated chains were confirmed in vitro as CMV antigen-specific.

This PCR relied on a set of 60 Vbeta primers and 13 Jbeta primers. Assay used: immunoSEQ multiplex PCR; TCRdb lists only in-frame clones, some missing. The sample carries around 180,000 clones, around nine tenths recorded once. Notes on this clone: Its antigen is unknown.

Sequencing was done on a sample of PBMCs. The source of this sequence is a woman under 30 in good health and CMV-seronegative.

This chain's CDR3 is CASRPRVDGAPLHF. The CDR3 bases are TGTGCCAGCAGACCTCGGGTCGACGGGGCACCCCTCCACTTT. The rearrangement joins TRBV6-5 to TRBJ1-6; D not resolved. V was shortened by 6 bases and J by 11 bases, with 17 bases between the two germline ends. Germline V CDR1 and CDR2: MNHEY, SVGAGI. The CDR3 loop spans 14 amino acids.